This TCR beta chain was sequenced in a study of blood T cell repertoires in COVID-19. Study-level background: The samples span acute and convalescent COVID-19 from the United States, Italy and Spain. The analysed material was cDNA or gDNA that came from T cells, B-cell-depleted T cells, or PBMCs.

Original methodology: Nucleated cell counts were estimated from reference gene primer amplification. The method was immunoSEQ multiplex PCR; TCRdb's version includes in-frame clones alone and lacks a portion of them. V, J and clone size derive from that table, while D and trimming were established from the DNA sequence. This repertoire shows about 94,000 clones, about four fifths found once; its top ten account for approximately 6.8%. The CDR3 sequence is 15 residues long. The V and J ends lost 0 bases and 3 bases respectively, with 11 bases between them. The germline CDR1 and CDR2 sequences are LGHNA and YNFKEQ.

The sequenced material came from peripheral blood. The sequence was obtained from a man in his fifties or sixties with acute or convalescent COVID-19. This chain links TRBV4-2 with TRBJ1-1; TRBD1 might be the D (6 bases). In DNA form, the CDR3 reads TGTGCCAGCAGCCAAGATAGCAGGGGCGACACTGAAGCTTTCTTT. Translated: CASSQDSRGDTEAFF.